Shown below are 5 T cell receptor beta chains from a single sample sequenced in a study of blood T cell repertoires in COVID-19. Libraries were prepared by immunoSEQ multiplex PCR; TCRdb keeps only in-frame clonotypes and omits some of them. The sample lists over 150,000 clones; around 90% were seen once. Specimen: peripheral blood. All receptors come from a woman aged 55-75 years who had recovered from COVID-19.

The gene calls are TRBV7-9 and TRBJ2-5; 13 bases align to TRBD2. There are 16 residues in the CDR3. Germline V CDR1 and CDR2: SEHNR, FQNEAQ (reference sequence). The junction had 4 bases not matched to a gene; V was cut back by 5 bases and J by 1 base. The CDR3 DNA reads TGTGCCAGCAGCGGGACTAGCGGGGCTTTCCAAGAGACCCAGTACTTC. Amino acids: CASSGTSGAFQETQYF.

The V gene is TRBV27, the J gene TRBJ2-1; a weak D match, TRBD1 (6 bases). V was cut by 6 bases and J by 4 bases, with 16 bases left in between. CDR1 is MNHEY, CDR2 SMNVEV, per germline (reference sequence). This CDR3 has 15 amino acids. CDR3 bases: TGTGCCAGCAGCCTACCAGAGGGGGTTTACAATGAGCAGTTCTTC. Its translation is CASSLPEGVYNEQFF.

J is TRBJ1-4 and V is TRBV4-3, with TRBD1 as a possible D gene (5 bases). The CDR3 is 15 residues long. V was cut by 1 base and J by 12 bases, with 18 bases left in between. Germline lookup yields CDR1 LGHNA and CDR2 YSLEER. CDR3 nucleotides: TGCGCCAGCAGCCAAGCTCATACCGGGGGGGAGGAACTGTTTTTT. Residues: CASSQAHTGGEELFF.

The J gene is TRBJ1-2, the V gene TRBV4-1, with TRBD1 as a possible D gene (5 bases). The ends were cut back, 0 bases at V and 5 bases at J, with 10 bases in the middle. The CDR3 has 14 residues. The germline CDR1 and CDR2 sequences are MGHRA and YSYEKL. CDR3 nucleotides: TGCGCCAGCAGCCAAGATGGTCCAGGGTATGGCTACACCTTC. Protein: CASSQDGPGYGYTF.

The CDR3 region is CASSLPRDRGADTQYF. The CDR3 DNA is TGTGCCAGCAGTTTACCCCGGGACAGGGGTGCAGATACGCAGTATTTT. The genes are TRBV28 and TRBJ2-3; 10 nucleotides line up with TRBD1. There are 16 residues in the CDR3. Per germline, CDR1 MDHEN and CDR2 SYDVKM. The ends lost 2 bases at V and 4 bases at J; junction bases unmatched: 6.